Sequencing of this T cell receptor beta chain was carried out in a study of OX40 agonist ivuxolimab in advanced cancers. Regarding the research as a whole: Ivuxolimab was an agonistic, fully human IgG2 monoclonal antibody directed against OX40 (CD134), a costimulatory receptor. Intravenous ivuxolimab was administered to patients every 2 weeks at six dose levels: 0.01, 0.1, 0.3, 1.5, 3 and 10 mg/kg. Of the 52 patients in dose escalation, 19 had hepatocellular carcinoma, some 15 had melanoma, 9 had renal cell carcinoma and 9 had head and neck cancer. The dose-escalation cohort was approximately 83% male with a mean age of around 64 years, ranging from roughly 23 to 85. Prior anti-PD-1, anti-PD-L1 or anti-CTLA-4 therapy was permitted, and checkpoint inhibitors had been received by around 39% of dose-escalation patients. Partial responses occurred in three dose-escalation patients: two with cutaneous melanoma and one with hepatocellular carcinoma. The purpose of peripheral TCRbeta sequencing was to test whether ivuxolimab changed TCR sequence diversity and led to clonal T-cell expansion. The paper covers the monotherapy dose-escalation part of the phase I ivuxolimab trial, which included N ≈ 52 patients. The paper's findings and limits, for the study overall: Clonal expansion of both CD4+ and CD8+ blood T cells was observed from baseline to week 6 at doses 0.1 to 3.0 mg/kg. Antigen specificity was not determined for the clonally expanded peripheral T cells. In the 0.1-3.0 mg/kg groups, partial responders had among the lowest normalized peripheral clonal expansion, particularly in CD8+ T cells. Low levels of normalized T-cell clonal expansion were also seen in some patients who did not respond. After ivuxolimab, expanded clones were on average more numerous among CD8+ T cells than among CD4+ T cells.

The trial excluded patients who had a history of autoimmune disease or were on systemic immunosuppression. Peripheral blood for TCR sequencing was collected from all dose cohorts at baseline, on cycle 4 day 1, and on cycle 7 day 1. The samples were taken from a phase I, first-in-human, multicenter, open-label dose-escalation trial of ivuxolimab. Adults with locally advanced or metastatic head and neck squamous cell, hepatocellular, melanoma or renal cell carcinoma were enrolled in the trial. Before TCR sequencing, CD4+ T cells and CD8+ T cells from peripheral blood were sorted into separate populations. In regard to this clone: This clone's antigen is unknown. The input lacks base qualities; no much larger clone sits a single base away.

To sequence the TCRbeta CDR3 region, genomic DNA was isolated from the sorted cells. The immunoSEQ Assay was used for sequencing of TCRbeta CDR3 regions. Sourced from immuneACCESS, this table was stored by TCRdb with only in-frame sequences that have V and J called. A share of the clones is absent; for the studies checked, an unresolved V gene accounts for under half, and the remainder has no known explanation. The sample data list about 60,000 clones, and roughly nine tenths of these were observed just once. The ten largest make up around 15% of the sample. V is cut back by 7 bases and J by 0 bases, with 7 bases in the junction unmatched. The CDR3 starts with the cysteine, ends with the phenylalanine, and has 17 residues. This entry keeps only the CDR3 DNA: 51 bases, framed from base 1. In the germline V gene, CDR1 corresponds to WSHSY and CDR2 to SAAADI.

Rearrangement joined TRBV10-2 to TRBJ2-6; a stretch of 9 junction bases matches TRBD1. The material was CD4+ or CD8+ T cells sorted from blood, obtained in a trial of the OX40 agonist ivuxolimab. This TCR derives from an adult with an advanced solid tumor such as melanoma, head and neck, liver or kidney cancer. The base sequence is TGCGCCAGCACCTGGACAGGGGTTAGCTCTGGGGCCAACGTCCTGACTTTC. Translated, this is CASTWTGVSSGANVLTF.